These T cell receptor beta chains were read from a single sample in a study of technical replicates of blood from several donors. The table came from immunoSEQ multiplex PCR; TCRdb's copy has only in-frame clones and leaves some out. This table holds nearly 80,000 clones, approximately 96% found once. The sample was T cells isolated from PBMCs. Every receptor here comes from a human donor in good health. Each CDR3 is given with its conserved first and last residue. Each record gives: clone size, V gene, J gene, CDR3 length, D gene, CDR3 protein, CDR3 DNA. A D gene is named only where the DNA matches it firmly. Some rows have no size entry. The others give once, few or many, or a class for an expanded clone.

size: NA; V: TRBV4-1; J: TRBJ2-1; length: 16; D: TRBD2; CDR3: CASSQVPGLAANEQFF; DNA: TGCGCCAGCAGCCAAGTTCCGGGACTAGCGGCCAATGAGCAGTTCTTC
size: NA; V: TRBV6-5; J: TRBJ2-5; length: 14; D: NA; CDR3: CASSYSPYQETQYF; DNA: TGTGCCAGCAGTTACTCCCCGTACCAAGAGACCCAGTACTTC
size: NA; V: TRBV28; J: TRBJ2-1; length: 15; D: TRBD2; CDR3: CASSLLAGFYNEQFF; DNA: TGTGCCAGCAGTTTACTAGCGGGATTTTACAATGAGCAGTTCTTC
size: NA; V: TRBV11-3; J: TRBJ2-2; length: 16; D: TRBD1; CDR3: CASSRWGQGDTGELFF; DNA: TGTGCCAGCAGCCGCTGGGGACAGGGAGACACCGGGGAGCTGTTTTTT
size: NA; V: TRBV28; J: TRBJ1-1; length: 14; D: NA; CDR3: CASSYPTVNTEAFF; DNA: TGTGCCAGCAGTTACCCGACAGTGAACACTGAAGCTTTCTTT
size: NA; V: TRBV6-5; J: TRBJ2-5; length: 15; D: NA; CDR3: CASSYSIQAQETQYF; DNA: TGTGCCAGCAGTTACTCGATACAGGCACAAGAGACCCAGTACTTC
size: NA; V: TRBV30; J: TRBJ2-7; length: 13; D: NA; CDR3: CAWRTRGAYEQYF; DNA: TGTGCCTGGAGGACCAGGGGGGCGTACGAGCAGTACTTC
size: NA; V: TRBV6-5; J: TRBJ1-3; length: 15; D: NA; CDR3: CASSYSKGWGNTIYF; DNA: TGTGCCAGCAGTTACTCAAAGGGGTGGGGAAACACCATATATTTT
size: NA; V: TRBV30; J: TRBJ2-1; length: 14; D: TRBD2; CDR3: CAWSVGAGDNEQFF; DNA: TGTGCCTGGAGTGTAGGGGCGGGGGACAATGAGCAGTTCTTC
size: NA; V: TRBV7-6; J: TRBJ2-1; length: 17; D: TRBD1; CDR3: CASSPTQTGMLYNEQFF; DNA: TGTGCCAGCAGCCCTACTCAGACAGGGATGCTTTACAATGAGCAGTTCTTC
size: once; V: TRBV19; J: TRBJ2-7; length: 13; D: TRBD2; CDR3: CARHGTSSYEQYF; DNA: TGTGCCCGCCACGGGACTAGCTCGTACGAGCAGTACTTC
size: NA; V: TRBV27; J: TRBJ2-3; length: 14; D: TRBD2; CDR3: CASSFRGRGNTQYF; DNA: TGTGCCAGCAGTTTTAGAGGGAGGGGTAATACGCAGTATTTT